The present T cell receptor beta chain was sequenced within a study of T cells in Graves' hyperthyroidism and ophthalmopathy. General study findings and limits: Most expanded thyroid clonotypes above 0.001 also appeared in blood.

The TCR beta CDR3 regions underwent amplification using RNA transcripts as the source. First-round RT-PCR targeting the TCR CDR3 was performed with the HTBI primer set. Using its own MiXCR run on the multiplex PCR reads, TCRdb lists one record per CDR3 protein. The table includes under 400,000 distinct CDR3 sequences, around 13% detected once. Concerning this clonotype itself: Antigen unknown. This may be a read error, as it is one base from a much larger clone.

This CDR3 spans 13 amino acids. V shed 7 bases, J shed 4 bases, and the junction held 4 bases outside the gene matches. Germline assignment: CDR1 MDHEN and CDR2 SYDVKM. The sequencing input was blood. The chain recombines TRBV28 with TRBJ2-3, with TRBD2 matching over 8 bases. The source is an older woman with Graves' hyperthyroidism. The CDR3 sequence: CASIQAGADTQYF. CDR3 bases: TGTGCCAGCATCCAAGCGGGAGCAGATACGCAGTATTTT.